This TCR beta chain was sequenced during a study of blood T cell repertoires in COVID-19. On the study more broadly: Sites across the United States, Italy and Spain contributed samples from acute and convalescent COVID-19. T cells, B-cell-depleted T cells, or PBMCs provided the cDNA or gDNA that served as material.

Trimming removed 2 bases from V and 5 bases from J; junction bases left unmatched: 6. This CDR3 contains 15 residues. Germline V gene lookup returns CDR1 SGDLS and CDR2 YYNGEE. Original data processing: The authors estimated nucleated cell counts from reference gene primer amplification. Generated by immunoSEQ multiplex PCR, the TCRdb table keeps only in-frame clones and is missing some. V and J calls and clone size are as listed in that table; D and trimming were resolved from the DNA. The repertoire consists of 200,000 to 250,000 clones, with about 83% occurring once and the leading ten covering about 7.4%.

The origin of this receptor is a woman in her 50s with acute or convalescent COVID-19. The specimen sequenced was peripheral blood. The chain recombines TRBV9 with TRBJ1-1; 10 positions match TRBD1. The CDR3 is CASSVTGGARTEAFF. As DNA, the CDR3 is TGTGCCAGCAGCGTGACAGGGGGCGCTAGGACTGAAGCTTTCTTT.